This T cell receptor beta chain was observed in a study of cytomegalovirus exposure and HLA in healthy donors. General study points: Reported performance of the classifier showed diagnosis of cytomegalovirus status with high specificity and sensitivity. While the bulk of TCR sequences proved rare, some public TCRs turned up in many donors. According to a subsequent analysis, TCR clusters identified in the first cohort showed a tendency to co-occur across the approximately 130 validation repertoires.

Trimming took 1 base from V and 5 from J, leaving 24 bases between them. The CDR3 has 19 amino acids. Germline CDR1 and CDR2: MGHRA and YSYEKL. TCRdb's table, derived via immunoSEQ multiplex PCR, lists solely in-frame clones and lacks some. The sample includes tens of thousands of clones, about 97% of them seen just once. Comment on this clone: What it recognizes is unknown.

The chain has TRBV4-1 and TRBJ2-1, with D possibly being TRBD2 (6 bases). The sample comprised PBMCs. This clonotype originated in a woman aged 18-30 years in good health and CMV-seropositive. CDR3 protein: CASSQAPIRLAKYNNEQFF. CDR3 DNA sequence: TGCGCCAGCAGCCAAGCCCCAATAAGGCTAGCGAAATATAACAATGAGCAGTTCTTC.